Here is one T cell receptor beta chain with its context. The germline V and J ends were trimmed by 4 bases and 6 bases, with 21 bases remaining between them. The CDR3 is made up of 16 amino acids. Germline V gives CDR1 LGHDT, CDR2 YNNKEL (reference sequence). The sample belongs to a study of blood T cell repertoires in COVID-19. In the original processing: The assay estimated nucleated cells by amplifying reference gene primers. Only in-frame clones appear in the TCRdb table, and some are missing; sequencing was by immunoSEQ multiplex PCR. V and J calls and clone size come straight from that table; D and trimming were deduced from the DNA. The table includes about 75,000 clones, under 90% detected once.

The clonotype originates from a human donor in a cohort sampled during active COVID-19. Sequencing was performed on peripheral blood. The chain uses TRBV3-1 (or the pseudogene TRBV3-2) and TRBJ1-1, with D possibly TRBD1 on 5 matching bases. The chain's CDR3 is CASSRGLFGGSAEAFF. The CDR3 coding sequence is TGTGCCAGCAGCCGAGGCCTGTTTGGGGGGTCGGCTGAAGCTTTCTTT.